This entry features one T cell receptor beta chain sequence. Its antigen specificity is not known. Nothing much larger sits one base from this clone, and base qualities are not available. Each PCR received spiked-in synthetic TCR analog templates so that absolute template abundance could be estimated from read counts. TCRbeta CDR3 regions were amplified from genomic DNA with bias-controlled V and J gene primers using the immunoSEQ assay. Sequencing of rearranged TCRbeta segments was done at approximately 20X coverage. As for the original processing: Clustering was used to correct sequencing errors, and CDR3s were annotated against IMGT to assign V, D and J genes. Only productive TCRbeta rearrangements were used in downstream analyses, excluding out-of-frame or stop-codon sequences. Clonality was calculated as one minus the Shannon entropy normalized by the log of the number of unique productive sequences. Clones differing between time points or between blood and tumor were identified using Fisher's exact test with Benjamini-Hochberg correction, with an adjusted p below 0.01 applied as the threshold. TCRdb holds this immuneACCESS table with in-frame rearrangements only. Some clones are missing; in checked studies, unresolved V genes explain under half, and the rest has no known cause. V and J calls plus clone size are reproduced from that table; the DNA served to infer D and trimming. The sample table contains some 79,000 clones; only one count was recorded for more than 75% of them. The ten biggest clones cover over 7.5% of the sample.

Per the germline V gene, SGHAT is the CDR1 and FQNNGV is the CDR2. Trimming removed 0 bases from V and 0 bases from J; the gene matches leave 4 bases unexplained. Measured from the cysteine to the phenylalanine, the CDR3 is 17 residues long. CDR3 DNA is the only sequence kept; it has 51 bases, read in frame from the first base. A cohort of 25 to 30 patients with locally advanced or metastatic urothelial carcinoma, treated at Memorial Sloan Kettering on a trial protocol, was included. Peripheral blood mononuclear cells were collected pretreatment and during treatment, at between 1 and 8 total time points per patient. The Qiagen DNeasy Blood extraction kit was used to purify genomic DNA from total PBMCs and tumor samples. PBMCs were collected pretreatment and during treatment, and were isolated and stored as previously described. These data come from a study of PD-L1 blockade in urothelial cancer (dated by TCRdb to about 2017). With regard to the full study: All patients started therapy around 2014 and received atezolizumab 1,200 mg intravenously every 3 weeks. An ECOG performance status of 0 or 1 was recorded for the patients, and 0 to 3 prior chemotherapy regimens had been received by the patients. In the same patients, whole exome sequencing and RNA sequencing of pretreatment tumors were performed in addition to TCR sequencing. Blood samples were analyzed at two time points: 3 weeks after treatment start (second dose) and 6 weeks after treatment start. Somatic, immune and clinical correlates of response to PD-L1 blockade with atezolizumab in urothelial cancer were the focus of an exploratory multi-omic analysis. Durable clinical benefit was achieved by nine patients but not by the remaining 20. Durable clinical benefit was defined as a progression-free survival longer than 6 months, and TCR features were additionally tested against progression-free survival and overall survival. Just over 28 patients had pretreatment blood TCR-seq, about 24 had at least one posttreatment blood collection, and about 24 had tumor TCR-seq. Pretreatment tumor samples, along with matched peripheral blood serially collected before and after atezolizumab treatment, were subjected to TCR sequencing. Blood samples yielded a median of roughly 140,000 T cells and approximately 83,000 unique TCRs, with median clonality roughly 0.084. Twenty-five of 29 patients were identified as males with urothelial cancer of bladder origin, and a prior smoking history was reported by 18 of 29 patients.

Results and caveats for the whole study, not just this receptor: Improved progression-free and overall survival was associated with having pretreatment peripheral blood TCR clonality below the median. Because the sample size was small (n of about 31) and many of the analyses were exploratory, the results are meant to be hypothesis-generating. Patients with durable benefit showed greater expansion of tumor-associated TCR clones in peripheral blood 3 weeks after starting treatment (n of about 21, p = 0.022).

The TCR was taken from a man aged 65 to 79 with urothelial cancer. The sample consisted of PBMCs, taken around atezolizumab (anti-PD-L1) treatment. The chain is encoded by TRBV11-2 joined to TRBJ2-1, and 8 junction bases match TRBD2. The CDR3 has the sequence CASSLDPGGGSYNEQFF. Read as DNA, the sequence is TGTGCCAGCAGCTTAGATCCGGGGGGGGGCTCCTACAATGAGCAGTTCTTC.